A single sample gave rise to the 28 T cell receptor beta chains below, sequenced in a study of early T cells in non-severe SARS-CoV-2 infection. TCRdb recomputed calls from the 5' RACE reads with MiXCR, one row per CDR3 protein. There are over 35,000 distinct CDR3 sequences in the sample; about 5.7% occur only once, and around 21% lies in the top ten. Here the sequenced sample was whole blood, taken at baseline. The receptors come from an adult who was a healthcare worker with PCR-confirmed SARS-CoV-2 infection or an uninfected control (not recorded which).

This clonotype was picked up a small number of times. V is TRBV18 and J is TRBJ1-1; D not certain. The V gene lost 2 bases and the J gene lost 11 bases, with 15 bases spanning the gap. The CDR3 runs 13 residues. CDR1 is KGHSH, CDR2 LQKENI, per germline. CDR3 nucleotides: TGTGCCAGCTCACCAACGTTTAAGGGAGAGGCTTTCTTT. Protein sequence: CASSPTFKGEAFF. The entire variable domain, with the rest obtained from reference TRBV18 and TRBJ1-1, is as follows: NAGVMQNPRHLVRRRGQEARLRCSPMKGHSHVYWYRQLPEEGLKFMVYLQKENIIDESGMPKERFSAEFPKEGPSILRIQQVVRGDSAAYFCASSPTFKGEAFFGQGTRLTVV.

This clonotype showed up many times. The chain combines TRBV2 with TRBJ2-7; D is undetermined. The V gene's germline CDR1 is SNHLY and CDR2 FYNNEI. The V end lost 6 bases, the J end lost 6 bases, and 12 bases lay between the germline ends. This CDR3 has 12 amino acids. This CDR3 reads CASSYSSTEQYF. CDR3 nucleotides: TGTGCCAGCAGCTACTCTAGTACCGAGCAGTACTTC.

A few counts support this clonotype. V is TRBV4-2 and J is TRBJ2-2; 11 bases match TRBD2. The germline CDR1 and CDR2 sequences are LGHNA and YNFKEQ. There are 15 residues in the CDR3. V was clipped by 4 bases and J by 6 bases; unmatched bases: 4. The CDR3 sequence is CASSPTLAGAGELFF. The CDR3 DNA reads TGTGCCAGCAGCCCTACACTAGCGGGAGCCGGGGAGCTGTTTTTT.

The chain uses TRBV7-3 and TRBJ2-1, with D perhaps TRBD2 (6 bases). Germline V gene lookup returns CDR1 SGHTA and CDR2 FQGTGA. Between the trimmed V and J ends, which lost 1 base and 5 bases, there was a span of 12 bases. This CDR3 contains 15 residues. CDR3 bases: TGTGCCAGCAGCTTAAGGAGCGGGCCTAACAATGAGCAGTTCTTC. It encodes CASSLRSGPNNEQFF. Filled out from reference TRBV7-3 and TRBJ2-1, the complete variable domain reads GAGVSQTPSNKVTEKGKYVELRCDPISGHTALYWYRQSLGQGPEFLIYFQGTGAADDSGLPNDRFFAVRPEGSVSTLKIQRTERGDSAVYLCASSLRSGPNNEQFFGPGTRLTVL.

This clonotype has just a few counts. V gene TRBV7-8 combines with J gene TRBJ2-7; 7 nucleotides match TRBD2. Germline values: CDR1 SGHVS, CDR2 FQNEAQ. Germline trimming cut 0 bases from V and 3 bases from J; bases unmatched to any gene: 8. This CDR3 has 16 residues. CDR3 nucleotides: TGTGCCAGCAGCTTAGCGGGCCTATCGGGAGGCTACGAGCAGTACTTC. Its translation is CASSLAGLSGGYEQYF.

This rearrangement joins TRBV6-1 to TRBJ1-1, with 8 bases identical to TRBD1. From germline, CDR1 is MNHNS and CDR2 SASEGT. V shed 0 bases, J shed 2 bases, and the junction held 14 bases outside the gene matches. The CDR3 covers 19 residues. The CDR3 bases are TGTGCCAGCAGTGAAGCGGGGAGGATCACAGGGGGACTCAACACTGAAGCTTTCTTT. It specifies CASSEAGRITGGLNTEAFF.

This clonotype was found many times. The V gene is TRBV5-1, the J gene TRBJ1-2; no reliable D call. Trimming pared 4 bases from V and 0 bases from J, leaving 10 bases between. This CDR3 spans 14 amino acids. Germline values: CDR1 SGHRS, CDR2 YFSETQ. As DNA, the CDR3 is TGCGCCAGCAGCCCCGGAGATACTAACTATGGCTACACCTTC. It specifies CASSPGDTNYGYTF.

The V and J genes are TRBV7-2 and TRBJ2-7; 7 nucleotides agree with TRBD1. CDR3 size: 13 residues. Germline V gene data show CDR1 as SGHTA and CDR2 as FQGNSA. The J segment lost 6 bases and the V segment lost 5 bases, leaving 7 bases of the junction unmatched. The CDR3 DNA reads TGTGCCAGCAGCCGACAGGGTGGAACCGAGCAGTACTTC. Its protein product is CASSRQGGTEQYF.

This clonotype was observed many times. V gene TRBV6-2 or TRBV6-3 combines with J gene TRBJ2-1; D unresolved. V lost 4 bases to trimming and J lost 0 bases, with 4 bases between them. The CDR3 runs to 13 residues. In germline, CDR1 is MNHEY, CDR2 SVGEGT. The CDR3 DNA follows: TGTGCCAGCAGTTCCAGCTCCTACAATGAGCAGTTCTTC. Amino acid sequence: CASSSSSYNEQFF.

In this sample, this clonotype turned up many times. The chain uses TRBV12-3 or TRBV12-4 and TRBJ2-7, with D perhaps being TRBD1 or TRBD2 (5 bases each). Deletions cut 2 bases from V and 4 bases from J, with 15 bases between. CDR3 size: 15 residues. CDR3 nucleotides: TGTGCCAGCAGTTTACAATCGGGGCACTTATACGAGCAGTACTTC. Translated, it gives CASSLQSGHLYEQYF.

The rearrangement links TRBV7-2 to TRBJ2-1; unclear D gene. Between the trimmed V and J ends, which lost 6 bases and 5 bases, there was a span of 5 bases. This CDR3 region has 11 residues. The germline V gene has CDR1 SGHTA and CDR2 FQGNSA. The DNA of the CDR3 is TGTGCCAGCAGATCTCACAATGAGCAGTTCTTC. Protein sequence: CASRSHNEQFF.

There are many counts of this clonotype. V usage is TRBV11-2 and J usage is TRBJ2-3; 7 nucleotides align to TRBD1. The V segment lost 5 bases and the J segment 2 bases; nucleotides outside the gene matches: 7. The germline V gene has CDR1 SGHAT and CDR2 FQNNGV. CDR3 size: 15 residues. Here the CDR3 reads CASSIGGHATDTQYF. The CDR3 DNA sequence: TGTGCCAGCAGCATAGGGGGCCACGCCACAGATACGCAGTATTTT.

This clonotype was observed many times. The chain links TRBV28 to TRBJ2-1; D possibly matches TRBD1 or TRBD2 (5 bases each). The CDR3 runs to 13 residues. The germline CDR1 and CDR2 sequences are MDHEN and SYDVKM. V shed 6 bases and J shed 12 bases, with 18 bases lying between them. The CDR3 sequence is CASRSSGWDGQFF. As DNA, the CDR3 is TGTGCCAGCAGATCATCCGGTTGGGACGGGCAGTTCTTC.

The V call is TRBV6-6, the J call TRBJ1-2, with D unclear. The CDR3 spans 11 residues. Germline assignment: CDR1 MNHNY and CDR2 SVGAGI (reference sequence). With 2 bases removed from V and 6 bases from J, the gap between germline ends came to 4 bases. The CDR3 is CASSYGDGYTF. CDR3 in DNA: TGTGCCAGCAGTTACGGGGATGGCTACACCTTC.

Ten or more counts support this clonotype. The chain is built from TRBV20-1 and TRBJ1-2; TRBD1 matches at 9 bases. CDR3 size: 12 residues. With V trimmed by 2 bases and J by 8 bases, 3 bases remained unmatched. Germline loops: CDR1 DFQATT, CDR2 SNEGSKA (reference sequence). The chain's CDR3 is CSARRTGGGYTF. Written as DNA, the CDR3 is TGCAGTGCTAGACGCACAGGGGGCGGCTACACCTTC.

The chain employs TRBV29-1 and TRBJ1-2; 10 bases are a match to TRBD1. Germline CDR1 reads SQVTM; CDR2 reads ANQGSEA. V was pared by 5 bases and J by 0 bases, with 3 bases of the junction left unmatched. CDR3 length: 14 amino acids. The CDR3 bases are TGCAGCGTTTCCGGGACAGGGGCTAACTATGGCTACACCTTC. Translated: CSVSGTGANYGYTF. The complete variable domain, with remaining parts taken from reference TRBV29-1 and TRBJ1-2, reads SAVISQKPSRDICQRGTSLTIQCQVDSQVTMMFWYRQQPGQSLTLIATANQGSEATYESGFVIDKFPISRPNLTFSTLTVSNMSPEDSSIYLCSVSGTGANYGYTFGSGTRLTVV.

This clonotype was seen more than once but under ten times. CDR3 bases: TGCGCCAGCAGCTTGGGCCAGCAATTCGGGGAGCTGTTTTTT. It yields the protein CASSLGQQFGELFF. The V and J genes are TRBV5-1 and TRBJ2-2; D unclear. V was pared by 0 bases and J by 7 bases, with 10 bases between. Germline lookup yields CDR1 SGHRS and CDR2 YFSETQ. The CDR3 extends over 14 amino acids.

Many counts were recorded for this clonotype. V is TRBV18 and J is TRBJ1-1; no clear D gene. The CDR3 is 15 residues long. Germline CDR1 and CDR2: KGHSH and LQKENI. Trimming pared 4 bases from V and 0 bases from J, leaving 12 bases between. The CDR3 DNA is TGTGCCAGCTCACTACTACGGGAGTTGAACACTGAAGCTTTCTTT. This gives the protein CASSLLRELNTEAFF.

The rearrangement joins TRBV12-3 or TRBV12-4 to TRBJ2-5; 9 bases agree with TRBD2. The CDR3 contains 17 residues. V was clipped by 6 bases and J by 4 bases; unmatched bases: 15. The CDR3 loop reads CASSSLAGGPFTETQYF. CDR3 sequence (DNA): TGTGCCAGCAGCTCGCTCGCGGGAGGGCCATTCACAGAGACCCAGTACTTC.

This clonotype was observed many times. The V and J genes are TRBV15 and TRBJ2-2, with TRBD2 matching 8 bases. Per germline, CDR1 LNHNV and CDR2 YYDKDF (reference sequence). V was clipped by 3 bases and J by 5 bases; unmatched bases: 8. The CDR3 has 16 residues. CDR3 in DNA: TGTGCCACCAGCAGGGTTGGGACTAGAAGGACCGGGGAGCTGTTTTTT. Translated: CATSRVGTRRTGELFF.

The table lists this clonotype with many counts. The J gene is TRBJ2-7, the V gene TRBV28; 8 positions match TRBD1. V was pared by 7 bases and J by 5 bases, with 10 bases of the junction left unmatched. The germline V gene has CDR1 MDHEN and CDR2 SYDVKM. The CDR3 contains 14 residues. The CDR3 DNA sequence: TGTGCCAGCACCCTGGACAGGGTAAGCAACGAGCAGTACTTC. Encoded protein: CASTLDRVSNEQYF.

This chain uses TRBV15 with TRBJ2-2; tentative D call: TRBD2 (6 bases). The germline V and J ends were trimmed by 6 bases and 6 bases, with 11 bases remaining between them. The germline gives CDR1 LNHNV, CDR2 YYDKDF (reference sequence). The CDR3 loop spans 13 amino acids. CDR3 residues: CATRETRPGELFF. CDR3 nucleotide sequence: TGTGCCACCAGGGAGACTAGGCCCGGGGAGCTGTTTTTT. The variable domain in full, completed from reference TRBV15 and TRBJ2-2, reads DAMVIQNPRYQVTQFGKPVTLSCSQTLNHNVMYWYQQKSSQAPKLLFHYYDKDFNNEADTPDNFQSRRPNTSFCFLDIRSPGLGDTAMYLCATRETRPGELFFGEGSRLTVL.

There are many counts of this clonotype. The rearrangement joins TRBV7-2 to TRBJ2-1, with TRBD2 identical over 8 bases. CDR1 and CDR2 (germline): SGHTA, FQGNSA. The CDR3 spans 15 residues. The J segment lost 6 bases and the V segment lost 5 bases, leaving 9 bases of the junction unmatched. The CDR3, as DNA: TGTGCCAGCAGCCTTGGGGGACTAGGAATCAATGAGCAGTTCTTC. It translates to CASSLGGLGINEQFF.

The chain couples TRBV11-2 to TRBJ1-2, with 10 bases fitting TRBD1. The CDR3 is made up of 17 amino acids. The J segment lost 6 bases and the V segment lost 2 bases, leaving 12 bases of the junction unmatched. Per the germline V gene, CDR1 is SGHAT and CDR2 is FQNNGV. The CDR3 is CASSLTGQGSQSNGYTF. The CDR3 DNA reads as TGTGCCAGCAGCTTAACGGGACAGGGGTCTCAGTCGAATGGCTACACCTTC.

This clonotype appeared a few times. The CDR3 here is CASSPERDATQYF. The CDR3, as DNA: TGTGCCAGCTCACCGGAACGGGACGCGACGCAGTATTTT. The chain recombines TRBV18 with TRBJ2-3; D assignment may be TRBD1 or TRBD2 (5 bases each). The CDR3 length is 13 residues. Germline assignment: CDR1 KGHSH and CDR2 LQKENI. Trimming removed 3 bases from V and 9 bases from J, with 13 bases in between.

This clonotype was observed at least ten times. V and J are TRBV5-1 and TRBJ1-3; 9 bases agree with TRBD1. This CDR3 is built from 13 residues. Unmatched junction bases numbered 1, after V lost 2 bases and J lost 7 bases. Germline lookup yields CDR1 SGHRS and CDR2 YFSETQ. CDR3: CASSFGTGNTIYF. CDR3 DNA sequence: TGCGCCAGCAGCTTCGGGACAGGGAACACCATATATTTT.

This clonotype was recorded many times. This chain joins TRBV6-4 and TRBJ1-1, with a tentative D call TRBD1 (6 bases). In germline, CDR1 is MRHNA, CDR2 SNTAGT. The CDR3 runs 15 residues. V lost 9 bases and J 0 bases, leaving 17 bases between the germline ends. In nucleotides, the CDR3 is TGTGCCAGGATGAGGGGGGACACCATGAACACTGAAGCTTTCTTT. It encodes CARMRGDTMNTEAFF.

This clonotype was recorded many times. The chain recombines TRBV6-6 with TRBJ2-4; D remains unclear. Germline-derived CDR1 and CDR2 are MNHNY and SVGAGI (reference sequence). The V gene lost 4 bases and the J gene lost 0 bases, with 7 bases spanning the gap. The CDR3 covers 14 residues. CDR3 in DNA: TGTGCCAGCAGTTCAGGATCAGCCAAAAACATTCAGTACTTC. It translates to CASSSGSAKNIQYF.